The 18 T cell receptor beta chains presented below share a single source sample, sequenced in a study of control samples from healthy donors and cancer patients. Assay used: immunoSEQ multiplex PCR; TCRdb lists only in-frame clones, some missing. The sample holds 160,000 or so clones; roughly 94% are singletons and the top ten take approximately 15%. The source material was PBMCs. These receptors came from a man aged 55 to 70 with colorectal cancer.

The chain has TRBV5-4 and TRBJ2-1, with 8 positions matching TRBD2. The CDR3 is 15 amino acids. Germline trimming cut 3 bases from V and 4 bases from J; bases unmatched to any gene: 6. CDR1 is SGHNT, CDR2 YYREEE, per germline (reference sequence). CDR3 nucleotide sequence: TGTGCCAGCAGCTCCCCAGCGGGGGATTACAATGAGCAGTTCTTC. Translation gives CASSSPAGDYNEQFF. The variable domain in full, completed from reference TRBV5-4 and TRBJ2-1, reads ETGVTQSPTHLIKTRGQQVTLRCSSQSGHNTVSWYQQALGQGPQFIFQYYREEENGRGNFPPRFSGLQFPNYSSELNVNALELDDSALYLCASSSPAGDYNEQFFGPGTRLTVL.

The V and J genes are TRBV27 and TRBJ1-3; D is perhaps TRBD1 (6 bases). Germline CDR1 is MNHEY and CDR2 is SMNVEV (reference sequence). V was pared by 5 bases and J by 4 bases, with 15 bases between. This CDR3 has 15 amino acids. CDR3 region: CASSRTQGNGNTIYF. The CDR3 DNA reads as TGTGCCAGCAGTCGAACTCAGGGGAACGGAAACACCATATATTTT.

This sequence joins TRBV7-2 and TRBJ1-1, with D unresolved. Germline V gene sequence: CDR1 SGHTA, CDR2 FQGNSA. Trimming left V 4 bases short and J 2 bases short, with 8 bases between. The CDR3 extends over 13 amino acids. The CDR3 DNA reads TGTGCCAGCAGCTCCCAACTTAACACTGAAGCTTTCTTT. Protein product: CASSSQLNTEAFF.

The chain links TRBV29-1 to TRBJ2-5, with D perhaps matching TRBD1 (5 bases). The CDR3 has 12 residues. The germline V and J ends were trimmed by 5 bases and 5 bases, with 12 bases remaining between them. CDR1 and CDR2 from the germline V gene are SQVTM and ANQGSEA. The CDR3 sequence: CSVFGAGETQYF. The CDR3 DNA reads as TGCAGCGTTTTTGGGGCAGGGGAGACCCAGTACTTC.

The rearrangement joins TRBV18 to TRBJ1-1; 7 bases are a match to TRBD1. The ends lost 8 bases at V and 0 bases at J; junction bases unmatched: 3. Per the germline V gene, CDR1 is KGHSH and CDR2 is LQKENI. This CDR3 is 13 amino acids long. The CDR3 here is CASGDSMNTEAFF. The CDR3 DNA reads TGTGCCAGCGGGGACAGCATGAACACTGAAGCTTTCTTT.

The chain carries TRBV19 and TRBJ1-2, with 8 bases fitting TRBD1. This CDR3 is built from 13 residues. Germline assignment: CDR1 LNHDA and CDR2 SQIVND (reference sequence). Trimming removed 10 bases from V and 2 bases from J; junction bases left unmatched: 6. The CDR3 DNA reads TGTGCCACTAGAGGGACAGGCAACTATGGCTACACCTTC. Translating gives CATRGTGNYGYTF.

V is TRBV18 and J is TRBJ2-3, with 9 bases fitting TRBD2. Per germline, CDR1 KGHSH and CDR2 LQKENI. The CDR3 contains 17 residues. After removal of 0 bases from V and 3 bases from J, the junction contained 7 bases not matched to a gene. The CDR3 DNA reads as TGTGCCAGCTCACCACCGCGGGGGGGCTTCGATACAGATACGCAGTATTTT. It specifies CASSPPRGGFDTDTQYF. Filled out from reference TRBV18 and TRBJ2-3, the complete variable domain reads NAGVMQNPRHLVRRRGQEARLRCSPMKGHSHVYWYRQLPEEGLKFMVYLQKENIIDESGMPKERFSAEFPKEGPSILRIQQVVRGDSAAYFCASSPPRGGFDTDTQYFGPGTRLTVL.

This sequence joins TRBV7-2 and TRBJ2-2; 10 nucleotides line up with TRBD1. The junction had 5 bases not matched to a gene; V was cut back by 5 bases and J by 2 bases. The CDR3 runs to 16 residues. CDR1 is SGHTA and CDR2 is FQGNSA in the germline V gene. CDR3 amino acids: CASSRQGAGNTGELFF. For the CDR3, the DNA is TGTGCCAGCAGCAGACAGGGGGCGGGAAACACCGGGGAGCTGTTTTTT.

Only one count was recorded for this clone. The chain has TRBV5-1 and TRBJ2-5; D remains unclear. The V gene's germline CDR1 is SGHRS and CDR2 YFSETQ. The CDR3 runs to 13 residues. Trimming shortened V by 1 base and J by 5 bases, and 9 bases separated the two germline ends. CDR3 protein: CASSLQSAETQYF. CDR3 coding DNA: TGCGCCAGCAGCTTGCAGTCGGCGGAGACCCAGTACTTC. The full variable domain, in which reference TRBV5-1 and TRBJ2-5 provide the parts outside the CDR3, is KAGVTQTPRYLIKTRGQQVTLSCSPISGHRSVSWYQQTPGQGLQFLFEYFSETQRNKGNFPGRFSGRQFSNSRSEMNVSTLELGDSALYLCASSLQSAETQYFGPGTRLLVL.

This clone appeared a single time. The DNA for the CDR3 is TGTGCCAGCAGTTTCCTGAACACCGGGGAGCTGTTTTTT. Translation gives CASSFLNTGELFF. The genes are TRBV27 and TRBJ2-2; D is uncertain. The CDR3 length is 13 residues. The V end was cut by 3 bases, the J end by 1 base, with 3 bases between. Germline CDR1 reads MNHEY; CDR2 reads SMNVEV (reference sequence).

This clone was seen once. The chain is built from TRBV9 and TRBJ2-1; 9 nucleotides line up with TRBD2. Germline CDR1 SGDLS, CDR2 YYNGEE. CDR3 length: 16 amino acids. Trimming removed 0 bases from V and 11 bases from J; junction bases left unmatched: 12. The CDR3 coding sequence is TGTGCCAGCAGCGTAGGGAGCGGGGGGTCCCGACCCAAGCAGTTCTTC. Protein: CASSVGSGGSRPKQFF.

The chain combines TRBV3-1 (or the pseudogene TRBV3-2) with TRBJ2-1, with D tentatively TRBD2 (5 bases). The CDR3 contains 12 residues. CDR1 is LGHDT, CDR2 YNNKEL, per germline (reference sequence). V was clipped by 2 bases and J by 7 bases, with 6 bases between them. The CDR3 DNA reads TGTGCCAGCAGCCAAAGCGGAAATGAGCAGTTCTTC. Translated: CASSQSGNEQFF.

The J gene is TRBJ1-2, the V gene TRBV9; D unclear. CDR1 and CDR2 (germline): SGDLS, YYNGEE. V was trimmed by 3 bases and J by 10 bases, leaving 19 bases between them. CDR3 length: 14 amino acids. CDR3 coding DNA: TGTGCCAGCAGCGCACTCGGGCCCCGGGGAGACTACACCTTC. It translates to CASSALGPRGDYTF.

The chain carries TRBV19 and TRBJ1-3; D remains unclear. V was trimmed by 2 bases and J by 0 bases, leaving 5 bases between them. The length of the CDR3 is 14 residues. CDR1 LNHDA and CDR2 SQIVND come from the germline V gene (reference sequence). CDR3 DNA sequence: TGTGCCAGTAGTATAAACCACTCTGGAAACACCATATATTTT. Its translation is CASSINHSGNTIYF.

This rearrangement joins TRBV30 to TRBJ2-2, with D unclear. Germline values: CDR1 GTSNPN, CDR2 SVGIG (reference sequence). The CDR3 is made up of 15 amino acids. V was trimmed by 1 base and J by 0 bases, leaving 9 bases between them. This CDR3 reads CAWSDGFSNTGELFF. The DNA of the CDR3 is TGTGCCTGGAGTGATGGCTTTTCGAACACCGGGGAGCTGTTTTTT.

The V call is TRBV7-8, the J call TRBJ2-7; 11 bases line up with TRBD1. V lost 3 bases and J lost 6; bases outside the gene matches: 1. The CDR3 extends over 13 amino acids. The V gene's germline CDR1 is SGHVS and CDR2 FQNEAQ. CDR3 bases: TGTGCCAGCAGCTTGGGACAGGGGGGCGAGCAGTACTTC. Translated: CASSLGQGGEQYF.

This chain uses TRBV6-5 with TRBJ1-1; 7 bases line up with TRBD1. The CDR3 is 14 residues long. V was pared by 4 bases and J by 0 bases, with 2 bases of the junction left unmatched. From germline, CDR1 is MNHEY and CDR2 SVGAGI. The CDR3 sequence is CASSFDRVNTEAFF. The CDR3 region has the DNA TGTGCCAGCAGTTTCGACAGGGTGAACACTGAAGCTTTCTTT.

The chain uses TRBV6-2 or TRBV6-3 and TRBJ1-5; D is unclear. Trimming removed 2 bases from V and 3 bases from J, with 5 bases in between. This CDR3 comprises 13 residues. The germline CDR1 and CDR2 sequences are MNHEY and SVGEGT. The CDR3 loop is CASSYRLNQPQHF. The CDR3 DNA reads TGTGCCAGCAGTTACAGGCTCAATCAGCCCCAGCATTTT.